This T cell receptor beta chain originates from a study of glioma-infiltrating T cells. Findings and limits, study-wide: Above-expected tissue-blood divergence occurred in all gliomas, most in low-grade ones.

Using RNA template, CDR3s of TCR alpha and beta were amplified with iRepertoire arm-PCR. Tissue mRNA or PBMC total RNA, roughly 100-400 ng, went into one-step reverse transcription and amplification. MiXCR, run by TCRdb on the multiplex PCR reads, gives a single entry per CDR3 protein. The table has approximately 100,000 distinct CDR3 sequences, about 30% seen once. This clonotype was found many times. The antigen remains unidentified. The specimen sequenced was glioma tissue, nonneoplastic brain tissue, or PBMCs (not recorded which). The TCR sequence derives from a human donor with low-grade glioma or glioblastoma, undergoing nonglioma brain surgery, or in good health (not recorded which).

The CDR3, as DNA: TGTGCCAGCAGTCCCCGGACCATCAACAATGAGCAGTTCTTC. This sequence encodes CASSPRTINNEQFF. The chain links TRBV6-1 to TRBJ2-1, with D unclear. CDR1 is MNHNS, CDR2 SASEGT, per germline. This CDR3 comprises 14 residues. Trimming took 5 bases from V and 5 from J, leaving 13 bases between them.